This T cell receptor (beta chain) was found in a study of blood T cells in healthy people across ages. This clonotype was seen a handful of times. For the second PCR, which ran for about 7 to 12 cycles, a sample-barcoded 5' primer and a J-beta primer mix were used. Using its own MiXCR run on the 5' RACE reads, TCRdb lists one record per CDR3 protein. The sample consists of approximately 850,000 distinct CDR3 sequences, around two fifths of them appearing once. This CDR3 is built from 15 residues. Germline values: CDR1 SNHLY, CDR2 FYNNEI. After removal of 7 bases from V and 4 bases from J, the junction contained 6 bases not matched to a gene.

The receptor was derived from a man aged 55 to 70 in good health. The chain is built from TRBV2 and TRBJ2-7; 14 nucleotides match TRBD2. The sample was blood. Here the CDR3 reads CASIAGTSGGYEQYF. As DNA, the CDR3 is TGTGCCAGCATCGCCGGGACTAGCGGGGGTTACGAGCAGTACTTC.